This TCR beta chain was recovered during a study of response to subunit inactivated influenza vaccine. Trimming removed 5 bases from V and 7 bases from J; junction bases left unmatched: 8. CDR3 length equals 14 residues. From germline, CDR1 is MNHEY and CDR2 SMNVEV (reference sequence). This clonotype occurred a few times. MiXCR was run by TCRdb on the RT-PCR reads, yielding one entry per CDR3 protein. Among fewer than 250,000 distinct CDR3 sequences listed, about an eighth were seen once. Specimen: CD8+ T cells sorted from PBMCs, collected more than 4 days after vaccination. The gene calls are TRBV27 and TRBJ2-1; TRBD1 agrees at 7 bases. The TCR was taken from a man aged 50 to 59 who received an inactivated influenza vaccine. CDR3 DNA: TGTGCCAGCAGTCCTACAGGGGCGGAGAATGAGCAGTTCTTC. Translating gives CASSPTGAENEQFF.